The entry below describes one T cell receptor beta chain. This sample was taken from a study of blood T cell repertoires in COVID-19. About the research overall: Spain, Italy and the United States supplied samples that represented acute and convalescent COVID-19.

This CDR3 spans 16 amino acids. Trimming removed 3 bases from V and 3 bases from J; junction bases left unmatched: 10. Per germline, CDR1 MDHEN and CDR2 SYDVKM. Per the study methods: Quantification of nucleated cells was approximated via reference gene primer amplification. Using immunoSEQ multiplex PCR, the repertoire was profiled, and TCRdb retains in-frame clones only, with some absent. The V and J calls and the clone size are those of that table, but D and trimming were determined from the DNA. The data show about 140,000 clones, with 86% seen just once and roughly 8.7% held by the top ten. The sample was peripheral blood. The chain is built from TRBV28 and TRBJ1-2, with TRBD1 matching 7 bases. This receptor was identified in an older woman with acute or convalescent COVID-19. The CDR3 sequence is CASSFVGADRDYGYTF. The CDR3 region has the DNA TGTGCCAGCAGTTTCGTGGGGGCCGACAGGGACTATGGCTACACCTTC.